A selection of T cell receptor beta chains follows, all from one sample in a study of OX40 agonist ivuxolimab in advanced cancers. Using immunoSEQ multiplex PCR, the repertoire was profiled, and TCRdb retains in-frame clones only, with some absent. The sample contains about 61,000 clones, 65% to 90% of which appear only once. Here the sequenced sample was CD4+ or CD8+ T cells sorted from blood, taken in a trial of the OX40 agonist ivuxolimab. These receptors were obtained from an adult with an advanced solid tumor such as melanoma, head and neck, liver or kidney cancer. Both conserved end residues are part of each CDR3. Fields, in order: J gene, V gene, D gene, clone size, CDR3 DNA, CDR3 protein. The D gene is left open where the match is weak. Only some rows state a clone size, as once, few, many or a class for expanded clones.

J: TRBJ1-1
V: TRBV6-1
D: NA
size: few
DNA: TGTGCCAGCAGTGATGGTTTTAACACTGAAGCTTTCTTT
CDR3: CASSDGFNTEAFF

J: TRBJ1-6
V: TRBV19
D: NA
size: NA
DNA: TGTGCCAGTAGTATACCAGGGGATAATTCACCCCTCCACTTT
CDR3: CASSIPGDNSPLHF

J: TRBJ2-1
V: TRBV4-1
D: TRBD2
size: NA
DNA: TGCGCCAGCAGCCACCCCGGGACTAGCGGGAGGAATGAGCAGTTCTTC
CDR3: CASSHPGTSGRNEQFF

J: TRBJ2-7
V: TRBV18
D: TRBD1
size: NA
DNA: TGTGCCAGCTCACCTTCGGGACAGGGCTTGGGGAACGAGCAGTACTTC
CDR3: CASSPSGQGLGNEQYF

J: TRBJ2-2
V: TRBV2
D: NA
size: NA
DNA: TGTGCCAGCAGTGAATACGGTCCCGGGGAGCTGTTTTTT
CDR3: CASSEYGPGELFF

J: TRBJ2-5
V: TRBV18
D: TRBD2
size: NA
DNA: TGTGCCAGCTCACCGGCTAGCGGGGGGCAAGAGACCCAGTACTTC
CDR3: CASSPASGGQETQYF

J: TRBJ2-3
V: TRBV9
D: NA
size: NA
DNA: TGTGCCAGCAGCGTAGGGTCGTCGTTGGTAACAGATACGCAGTATTTT
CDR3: CASSVGSSLVTDTQYF

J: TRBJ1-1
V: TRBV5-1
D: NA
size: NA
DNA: TGCGCCAGCAGCTTGGACAGGGTGGGGAACACTGAAGCTTTCTTT
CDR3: CASSLDRVGNTEAFF

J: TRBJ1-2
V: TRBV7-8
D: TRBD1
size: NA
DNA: TGTGCCAGCAGCCCGACCGGGACAGGGGGCGGCTACACCTTC
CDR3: CASSPTGTGGGYTF

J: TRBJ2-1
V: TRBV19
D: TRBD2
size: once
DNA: TGTGCCAGTAGTATAGGGAGACTAGCGGGAGGGCCCAATGAGCAGTTCTTC
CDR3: CASSIGRLAGGPNEQFF

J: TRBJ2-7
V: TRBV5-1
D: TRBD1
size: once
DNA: TGCGCCAGCAAAGACAGGGGGCAATCCTACGAGCAGTACTTC
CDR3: CASKDRGQSYEQYF

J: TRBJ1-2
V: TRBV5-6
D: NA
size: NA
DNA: TGTGCCAGCTTTTCGCGGACAGCCTTTCTCTATGGCTACACCTTC
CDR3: CASFSRTAFLYGYTF

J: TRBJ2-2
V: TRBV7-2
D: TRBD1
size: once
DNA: TGTGCCAGCAGCCGGGGGACAGGGGAGGTTGTAACCGGGGAGCTGTTTTTT
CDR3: CASSRGTGEVVTGELFF

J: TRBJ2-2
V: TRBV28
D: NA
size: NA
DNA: TGTGCCAGCAGTTTAGCACTCCGGGAGCTGTTTTTT
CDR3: CASSLALRELFF

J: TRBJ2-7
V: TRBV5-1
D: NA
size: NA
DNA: TGCGCCAGCAAAAATCGGGACGGGAGCTCCTACGAGCAGTACTTC
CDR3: CASKNRDGSSYEQYF

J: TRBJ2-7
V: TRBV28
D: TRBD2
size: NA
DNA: TGTGCCAGCAGTTTACCTACCCTCTTTAGCGGGAGTTATGCCGAGCAGTACTTC
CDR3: CASSLPTLFSGSYAEQYF

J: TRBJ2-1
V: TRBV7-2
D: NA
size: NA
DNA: TGTGCCAGCACCTCCTTACGAGCCAATGAGCAGTTCTTC
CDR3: CASTSLRANEQFF

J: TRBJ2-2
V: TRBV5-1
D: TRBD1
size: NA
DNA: TGCGCCAGCAGCACCCCGGGACAGACCACCGGGGAGCTGTTTTTT
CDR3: CASSTPGQTTGELFF

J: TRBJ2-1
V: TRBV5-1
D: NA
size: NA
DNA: TGCGCCAGCAGCTATCAGACAAGCTCCTACAATGAGCAGTTCTTC
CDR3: CASSYQTSSYNEQFF

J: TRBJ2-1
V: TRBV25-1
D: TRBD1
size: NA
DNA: TGTGCCAGCAGTGAAGGTCGACAGGGGGCTAACAATGAGCAGTTCTTC
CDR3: CASSEGRQGANNEQFF

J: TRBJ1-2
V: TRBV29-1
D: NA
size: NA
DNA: TGCAGCGTTGGCCCAGGAGGGGATGGCTACACCTTC
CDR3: CSVGPGGDGYTF

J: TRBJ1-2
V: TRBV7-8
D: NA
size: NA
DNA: TGTGCCAGCAGCGATCTTACCCGAAAGACCTATGGCTACACCTTC
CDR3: CASSDLTRKTYGYTF

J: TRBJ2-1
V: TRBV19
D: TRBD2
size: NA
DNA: TGTGCCAGTAGAGACAGCGGGAGCTCCTACAATGAGCAGTTCTTC
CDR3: CASRDSGSSYNEQFF

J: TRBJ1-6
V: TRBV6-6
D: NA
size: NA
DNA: TGTGCCAGCAGTCCCGGCCTGAATTCACCCCTCCACTTT
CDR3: CASSPGLNSPLHF

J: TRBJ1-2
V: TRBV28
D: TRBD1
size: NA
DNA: TGTGCCAGCAGGACAGGGGGGGACGGTGGCTACACCTTC
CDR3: CASRTGGDGGYTF

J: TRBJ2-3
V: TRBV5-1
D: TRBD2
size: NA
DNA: TGCGCCAGCAGCCGGGGGGGACTAAGCACAGATACGCAGTATTTT
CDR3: CASSRGGLSTDTQYF

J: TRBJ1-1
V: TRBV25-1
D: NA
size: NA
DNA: TGTGCCAGCAGTGAATCCAGGGGCAACACTGAAGCTTTCTTT
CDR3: CASSESRGNTEAFF

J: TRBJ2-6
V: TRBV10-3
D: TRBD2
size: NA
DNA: TGTGCCATCAGTGGGGTTAGCGGGGTGTCTGGGGCCAACGTCCTGACTTTC
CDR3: CAISGVSGVSGANVLTF

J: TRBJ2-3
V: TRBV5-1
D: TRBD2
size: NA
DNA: TGCGCCAGCAGCTTGTTTAGCGGGGAGTCCTACTATTTT
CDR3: CASSLFSGESYYF

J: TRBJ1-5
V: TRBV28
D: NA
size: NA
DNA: TGTGCCAGCAGTTCTTCAGCCGATGGGCAGCCCCAGCATTTT
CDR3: CASSSSADGQPQHF

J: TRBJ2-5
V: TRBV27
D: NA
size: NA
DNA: TGTGCCAGCAGTGACTTCCAAGAGACCCAGTACTTC
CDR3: CASSDFQETQYF

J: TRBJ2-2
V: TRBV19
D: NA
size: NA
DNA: TGTGCCAGTAGTATCATCCGCATCGGGGAGCTGTTTTTT
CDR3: CASSIIRIGELFF

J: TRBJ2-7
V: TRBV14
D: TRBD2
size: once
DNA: TGTGCCAGCAGTGAAGCCACGTCTAGCGGGAAGAGGGAGCAGTACTTC
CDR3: CASSEATSSGKREQYF

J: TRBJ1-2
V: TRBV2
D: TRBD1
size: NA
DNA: TGTGCCAGCAGTGGGCAGGGGGAGAATGGCTACACCTTC
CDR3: CASSGQGENGYTF

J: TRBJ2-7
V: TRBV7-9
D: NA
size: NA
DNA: TGTGCCAGCAGTCGTACCTACGAGCAGTACTTC
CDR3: CASSRTYEQYF

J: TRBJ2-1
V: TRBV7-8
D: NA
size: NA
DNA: TGTGCCAGCAGCTTGGGGACAACCAATGAGCAGTTCTTC
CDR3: CASSLGTTNEQFF

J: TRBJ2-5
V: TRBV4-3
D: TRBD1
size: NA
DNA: TGCGCCAGCAGCCAAGAAGCAGGGGGTCAAGAGACCCAGTACTTC
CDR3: CASSQEAGGQETQYF

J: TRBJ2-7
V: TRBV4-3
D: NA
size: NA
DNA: TGCGCCAGCAGCCAAGGGGCCTGGGGCCAGGCCTACGAGCAGTACTTC
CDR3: CASSQGAWGQAYEQYF

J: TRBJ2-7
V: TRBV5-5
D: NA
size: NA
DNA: TGTGCCAGCAGCTTGGGGACAGTAGGGGGGTCCTTGCCCTACGAGCAGTACTTC
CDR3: CASSLGTVGGSLPYEQYF